Listed below are T cell receptor beta chains from one sample, sequenced in a study of blood T cell repertoires in COVID-19. Libraries were prepared by immunoSEQ multiplex PCR; TCRdb keeps only in-frame clonotypes and omits some of them. The sample carries 160,000 or so clones, approximately 87% recorded once. The specimen was peripheral blood. These receptors were obtained from a woman in her seventies with acute or convalescent COVID-19. CDR3s include the opening cysteine and the closing phenylalanine or tryptophan. Each record gives: J gene, D gene, V gene, clone size, CDR3 protein, CDR3 DNA. The D gene is left open where the match is weak. Size values are once, few and many counts, or a class for expanded clones, and some rows have none.

TRBJ1-6	TRBD1	TRBV14	NA	CASSRAGTGENSPLHF	TGTGCCAGCAGCCGAGCCGGGACAGGGGAGAATTCACCCCTCCACTTT
TRBJ2-2	NA	TRBV7-9	NA	CASSLSGTGELFF	TGTGCCAGCAGCTTATCAGGCACCGGGGAGCTGTTTTTT
TRBJ1-6	NA	TRBV18	NA	CASSPQSGYSPLHF	TGTGCCAGCTCACCACAGTCAGGGTACTCACCCCTCCACTTT
TRBJ2-1	TRBD2	TRBV6-2/TRBV6-3	NA	CASSHTRLAGAGEQFF	TGTGCCAGCAGCCATACAAGACTAGCGGGGGCGGGTGAGCAGTTCTTC
TRBJ1-1	TRBD1	TRBV28	NA	CASSQTYRGSTEAFF	TGTGCCAGCAGCCAAACATACAGGGGATCCACTGAAGCTTTCTTT
TRBJ2-7	NA	TRBV14	NA	CASSAAYEQYF	TGTGCCAGCAGCGCGGCTTACGAGCAGTACTTC
TRBJ2-1	NA	TRBV7-9	NA	CASSLEVGAYNEQFF	TGTGCCAGCAGCTTAGAGGTGGGCGCCTACAATGAGCAGTTCTTC
TRBJ1-5	TRBD1	TRBV30	NA	CAWSVHTGGFYSNQPQHF	TGTGCCTGGAGTGTACATACAGGGGGCTTTTATAGCAATCAGCCCCAGCATTTT
TRBJ2-1	TRBD1	TRBV10-1	NA	CASSDRTGDSYNEQFF	TGCGCCAGCAGTGATAGGACAGGCGACTCCTACAATGAGCAGTTCTTC
TRBJ2-1	NA	TRBV13	NA	CASSLEGSGNNEQFF	TGTGCCAGCAGCTTAGAGGGGTCTGGTAACAATGAGCAGTTCTTC
TRBJ2-1	NA	TRBV5-1	NA	CASSLIGTVRGASNEQFF	TGCGCCAGCAGCTTGATAGGAACTGTCCGGGGGGCGTCCAATGAGCAGTTCTTC
TRBJ2-1	TRBD1	TRBV5-1	NA	CASSLTGSTNEQFF	TGCGCCAGCAGCCTGACAGGGTCTACGAATGAGCAGTTCTTC
TRBJ2-5	TRBD2	TRBV3-1/TRBV3-2	once	CASSQVLAGGTRGETQYF	TGTGCCAGCAGCCAAGTACTAGCGGGGGGGACCAGGGGCGAGACCCAGTACTTC
TRBJ1-6	NA	TRBV6-5	NA	CASSYAGTSYNSPLHF	TGTGCCAGCAGTTACGCAGGTACCAGCTATAATTCACCCCTCCACTTT
TRBJ1-1	NA	TRBV7-9	NA	CASSLKMVRGKGNTEAFF	TGTGCCAGCAGCTTAAAGATGGTGCGAGGGAAAGGGAACACTGAAGCTTTCTTT
TRBJ2-3	TRBD2	TRBV3-1/TRBV3-2	few	CASSQVLAGGGDTQYF	TGTGCCAGCAGCCAAGTACTAGCGGGGGGAGGGGATACGCAGTATTTT
TRBJ1-6	NA	TRBV4-3	NA	CASSQSHNTGSSYNSPLHF	TGCGCCAGCAGCCAATCTCATAATACAGGGAGCTCCTATAATTCACCCCTCCACTTT
TRBJ1-2	TRBD1	TRBV7-6	NA	CASSSNSGTGGYGYTF	TGTGCCAGCAGCTCAAACTCCGGGACAGGGGGCTATGGCTACACCTTC
TRBJ1-1	NA	TRBV21-1	NA	CASSKVPGQGNTEAFF	TGTGCCAGCAGCAAAGTGCCGGGACAGGGGAACACTGAAGCTTTCTTT
TRBJ2-7	TRBD1	TRBV7-8	NA	CASSLRSGTGYYEQYF	TGTGCCAGCAGCTTACGCTCGGGGACAGGGTACTACGAGCAGTACTTC